This entry describes one TCR beta chain. Its cognate antigen is unknown. The sample is drawn from a study of early T cells in non-severe SARS-CoV-2 infection. Overall study context: Chains were not paired, and sequencing was done on bulk RNA from unsorted whole blood. Study-wide results and limits: Private and CD4 specificities were missed by VDJdb matching, which favored anti-spike CD8 responses.

Unmatched junction bases numbered 12, after V lost 3 bases and J lost 0 bases. The CDR3 length is 18 residues. Germline CDR1 reads SGHDT; CDR2 reads YYEEEE. Individual cDNA molecules each received unique molecular identifiers attached to them. TCRdb reanalysed the 5' RACE reads using MiXCR and keeps one entry per CDR3 protein. Counted here are tens of thousands of distinct CDR3 sequences, around 14% occurring once; the ten biggest clones make up 5.5%. The specimen sequenced was whole blood. J is TRBJ2-7 and V is TRBV5-6; 10 bases map to TRBD2. The sequence was collected from an adult who was a healthcare worker with PCR-confirmed SARS-CoV-2 infection or an uninfected control (not recorded which). CDR3 coding DNA: TGTGCCAGCAGCTCCCTGCCCGGACTAGCGGAAAACTCCTACGAGCAGTACTTC. This gives the protein CASSSLPGLAENSYEQYF. Variable domain in full (rest from reference TRBV5-6 and TRBJ2-7): DAGVTQSPTHLIKTRGQQVTLRCSPKSGHDTVSWYQQALGQGPQFIFQYYEEEERQRGNFPDRFSGHQFPNYSSELNVNALLLGDSALYLCASSSLPGLAENSYEQYFGPGTRLTVT.